This T cell receptor (beta chain) emerged from a study of T-cell memory formation after mild COVID-19. The study, taken as a whole, reports: Day 37-peaking second-wave clones had unconfirmed SARS-CoV-2 specificity. Clones shrinking from day 15 to 85 showed even CD4/CD8 mixes; later expanders tilted CD4+.

This clonotype appeared a few times. The antigen is unknown. TCRdb analysed the 5' RACE reads with MiXCR anew, one entry per CDR3 protein. The sample shows approximately 570,000 distinct CDR3 sequences, roughly 18% of them seen only once. The trim removed 4 bases at V and 4 bases at J, leaving 5 bases unmatched. The CDR3 runs to 14 residues. Germline V CDR1 and CDR2: MNHEY, SMNVEV (reference sequence). J is TRBJ2-3 and V is TRBV27; TRBD2 matches at 7 bases. Sequenced: PBMCs or a T cell subset sorted from them (not recorded which). This TCR came from an adult woman who had mild COVID-19 (a few samples of this study predate the infection). Cell type and time point are not known. CDR3 protein: CASSSGGLADTQYF. CDR3 nucleotide sequence: TGTGCCAGCAGTTCCGGCGGACTAGCAGATACGCAGTATTTT.